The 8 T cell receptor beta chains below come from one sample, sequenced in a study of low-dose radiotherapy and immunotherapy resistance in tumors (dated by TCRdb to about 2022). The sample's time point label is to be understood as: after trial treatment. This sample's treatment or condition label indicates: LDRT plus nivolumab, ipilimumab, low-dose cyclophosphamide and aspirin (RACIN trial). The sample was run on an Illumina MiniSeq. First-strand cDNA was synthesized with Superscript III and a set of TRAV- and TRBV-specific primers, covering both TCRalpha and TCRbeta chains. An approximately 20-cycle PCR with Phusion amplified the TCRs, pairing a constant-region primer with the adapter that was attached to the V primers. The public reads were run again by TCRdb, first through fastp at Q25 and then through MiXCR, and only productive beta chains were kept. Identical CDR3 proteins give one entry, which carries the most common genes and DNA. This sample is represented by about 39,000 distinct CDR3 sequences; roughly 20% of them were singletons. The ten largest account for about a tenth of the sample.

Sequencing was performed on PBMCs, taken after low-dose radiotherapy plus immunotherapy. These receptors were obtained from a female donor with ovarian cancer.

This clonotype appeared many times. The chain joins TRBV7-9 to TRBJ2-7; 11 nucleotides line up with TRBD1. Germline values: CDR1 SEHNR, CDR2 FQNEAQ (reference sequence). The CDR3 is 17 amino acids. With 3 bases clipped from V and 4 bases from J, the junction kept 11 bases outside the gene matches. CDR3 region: CASSLAKSGDRGYEQYF. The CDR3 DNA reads TGTGCCAGCAGCTTGGCTAAGTCGGGGGACAGGGGGTACGAGCAGTACTTC.

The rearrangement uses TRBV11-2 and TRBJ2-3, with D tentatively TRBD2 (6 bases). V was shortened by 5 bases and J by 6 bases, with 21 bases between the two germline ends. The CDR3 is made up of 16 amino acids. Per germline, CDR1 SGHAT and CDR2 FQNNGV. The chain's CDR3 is CASSGRDSLLPDTQYF. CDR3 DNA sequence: TGTGCCAGCAGCGGCCGGGACTCCCTCCTTCCGGATACGCAGTATTTT.

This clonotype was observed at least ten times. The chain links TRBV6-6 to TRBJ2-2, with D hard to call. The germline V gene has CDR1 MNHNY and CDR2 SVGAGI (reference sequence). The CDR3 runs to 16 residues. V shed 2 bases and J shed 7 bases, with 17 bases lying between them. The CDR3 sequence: CASSYAVETVGGELFF. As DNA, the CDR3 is TGTGCCAGCAGTTACGCGGTCGAAACAGTGGGCGGGGAGCTGTTTTTT.

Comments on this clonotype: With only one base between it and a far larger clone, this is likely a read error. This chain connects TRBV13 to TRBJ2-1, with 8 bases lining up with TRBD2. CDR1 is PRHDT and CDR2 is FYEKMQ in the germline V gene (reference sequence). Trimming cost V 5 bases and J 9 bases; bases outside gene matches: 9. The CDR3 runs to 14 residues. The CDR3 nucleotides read TGTGCCAGCAGCATGTACCGGGAGGGCCCTGAGCAGTTCTTC. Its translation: CASSMYREGPEQFF. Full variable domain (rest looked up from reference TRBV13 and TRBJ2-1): AAGVIQSPRHLIKEKRETATLKCYPIPRHDTVYWYQQGPGQDPQFLISFYEKMQSDKGSIPDRFSAQQFSDYHSELNMSSLELGDSALYFCASSMYREGPEQFFGPGTRLTVL.

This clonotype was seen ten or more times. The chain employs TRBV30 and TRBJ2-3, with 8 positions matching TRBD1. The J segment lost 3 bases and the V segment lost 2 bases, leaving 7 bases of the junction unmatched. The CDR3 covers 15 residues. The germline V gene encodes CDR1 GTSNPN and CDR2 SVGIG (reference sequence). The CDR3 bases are TGTGCCTGGAGTAAGTTGGACAGGGAGACAGATACGCAGTATTTT. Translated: CAWSKLDRETDTQYF.

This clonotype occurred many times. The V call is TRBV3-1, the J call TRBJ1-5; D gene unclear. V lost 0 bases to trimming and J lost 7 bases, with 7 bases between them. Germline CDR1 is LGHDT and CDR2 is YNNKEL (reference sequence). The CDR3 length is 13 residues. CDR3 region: CASSQDPAQPQHF. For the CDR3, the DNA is TGTGCCAGCAGCCAAGATCCAGCCCAGCCCCAGCATTTT. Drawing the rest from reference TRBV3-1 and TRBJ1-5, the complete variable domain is DTAVSQTPKYLVTQMGNDKSIKCEQNLGHDTMYWYKQDSKKFLKIMFSYNNKELIINETVPNRFSPKSPDKAHLNLHINSLELGDSAVYFCASSQDPAQPQHFGDGTRLSIL.

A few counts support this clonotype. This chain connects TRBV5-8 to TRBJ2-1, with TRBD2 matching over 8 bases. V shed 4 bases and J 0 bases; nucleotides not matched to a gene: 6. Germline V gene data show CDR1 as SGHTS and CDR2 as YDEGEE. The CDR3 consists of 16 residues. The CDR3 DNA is TGTGCCAGCAGCAAAGCGGGAGTGATCTCCTACAATGAGCAGTTCTTC. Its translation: CASSKAGVISYNEQFF.

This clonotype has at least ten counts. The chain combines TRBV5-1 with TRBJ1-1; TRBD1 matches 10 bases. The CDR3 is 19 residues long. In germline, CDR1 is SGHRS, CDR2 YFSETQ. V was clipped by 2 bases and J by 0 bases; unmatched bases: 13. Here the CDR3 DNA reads TGCGCCAGCAGCTTCCTGACAGGGGGCTCAAGAAGGGTGAACACTGAAGCTTTCTTT. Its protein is CASSFLTGGSRRVNTEAFF.